This T cell receptor (beta chain) comes out of a study of OX40 agonist ivuxolimab in advanced cancers. Study-level points and caveats: At 0.1 to 3.0 mg/kg and by week 6, CD4+ and CD8+ T cells in the blood had expanded clonally. Expanded clones tended on average to be more numerous among CD8+ T cells than CD4+. Those patients achieving a partial response at 0.1-3.0 mg/kg showed among the lowest clonal expansion.

Germline values: CDR1 SGHDT, CDR2 YYEEEE. This CDR3 is 13 amino acids long. Trimming pared 2 bases from V and 6 bases from J, leaving 11 bases between. This clone was counted a single time. The antigen is not known. The method was immunoSEQ multiplex PCR; TCRdb's version includes in-frame clones alone and lacks a portion of them. The sample holds tens of thousands of clones, about 89% seen once. The chain couples TRBV5-6 to TRBJ1-1, with a possible D match to TRBD1 (5 bases). This TCR derives from an adult with an advanced solid tumor such as melanoma, head and neck, liver or kidney cancer. The sequencing here drew on CD4+ or CD8+ T cells sorted from blood, taken in a trial of the OX40 agonist ivuxolimab. The CDR3 sequence is CASSFQGDSEAFF. CDR3 coding DNA: TGTGCCAGCAGCTTTCAGGGTGACTCTGAAGCTTTCTTT.